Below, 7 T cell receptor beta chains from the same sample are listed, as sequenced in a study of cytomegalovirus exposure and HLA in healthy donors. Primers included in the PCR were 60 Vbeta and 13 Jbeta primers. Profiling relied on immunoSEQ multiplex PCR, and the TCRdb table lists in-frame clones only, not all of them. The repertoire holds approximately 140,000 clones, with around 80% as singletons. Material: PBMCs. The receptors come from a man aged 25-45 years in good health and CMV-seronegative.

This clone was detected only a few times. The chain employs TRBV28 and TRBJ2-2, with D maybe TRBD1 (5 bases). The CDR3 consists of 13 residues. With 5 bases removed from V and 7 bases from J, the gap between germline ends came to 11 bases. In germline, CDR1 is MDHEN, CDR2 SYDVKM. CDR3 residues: CASSQQVRGELFF. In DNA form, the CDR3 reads TGTGCCAGCAGTCAACAGGTCCGCGGGGAGCTGTTTTTT.

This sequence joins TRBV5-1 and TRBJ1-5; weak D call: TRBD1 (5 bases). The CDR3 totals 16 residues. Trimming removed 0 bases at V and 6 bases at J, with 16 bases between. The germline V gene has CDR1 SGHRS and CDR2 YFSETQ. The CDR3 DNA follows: TGCGCCAGCAGCTTGGGGGATCGGCAGGGTGGTCAGCCCCAGCATTTT. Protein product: CASSLGDRQGGQPQHF.

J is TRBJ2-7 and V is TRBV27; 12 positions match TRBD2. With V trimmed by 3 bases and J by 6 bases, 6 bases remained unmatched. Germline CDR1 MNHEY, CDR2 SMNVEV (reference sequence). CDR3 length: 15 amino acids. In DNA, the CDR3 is TGTGCCAGCAGTTTGCGGCTAGCGGGGGGGCCCGAGCAGTACTTC. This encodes CASSLRLAGGPEQYF.

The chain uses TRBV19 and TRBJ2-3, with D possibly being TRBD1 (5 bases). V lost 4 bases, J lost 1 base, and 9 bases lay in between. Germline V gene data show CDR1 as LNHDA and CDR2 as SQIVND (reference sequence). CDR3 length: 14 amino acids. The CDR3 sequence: CASSTQGGTDTQYF. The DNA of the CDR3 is TGTGCCAGTAGTACCCAGGGTGGCACAGATACGCAGTATTTT.

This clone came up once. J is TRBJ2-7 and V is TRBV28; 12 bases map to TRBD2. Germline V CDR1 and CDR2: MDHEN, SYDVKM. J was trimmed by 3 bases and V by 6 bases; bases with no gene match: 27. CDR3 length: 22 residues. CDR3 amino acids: CASRETVPSLAGGGGSYYEQYF. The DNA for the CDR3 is TGTGCCAGCAGGGAGACAGTCCCTTCTCTAGCGGGAGGGGGGGGCAGCTACTACGAGCAGTACTTC.

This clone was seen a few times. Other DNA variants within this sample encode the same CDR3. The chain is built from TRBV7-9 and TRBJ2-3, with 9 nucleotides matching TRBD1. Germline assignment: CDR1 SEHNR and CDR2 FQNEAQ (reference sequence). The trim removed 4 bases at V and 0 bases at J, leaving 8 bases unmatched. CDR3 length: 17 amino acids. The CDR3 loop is CASSSSGQGLSTDTQYF. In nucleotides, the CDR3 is TGTGCCAGCAGCTCCTCTGGACAGGGGCTTAGCACAGATACGCAGTATTTT.

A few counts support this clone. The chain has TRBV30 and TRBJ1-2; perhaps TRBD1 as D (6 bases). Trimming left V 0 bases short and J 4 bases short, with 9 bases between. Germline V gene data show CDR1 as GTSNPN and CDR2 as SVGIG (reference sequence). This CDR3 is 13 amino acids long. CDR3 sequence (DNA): TGTGCCTGGAGTGTACAGGGCCTCTATGGCTACACCTTC. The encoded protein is CAWSVQGLYGYTF.